This T cell receptor (beta chain) was sequenced in a study of cytomegalovirus exposure and HLA in healthy donors. Overall study results and limits: More clonal expansion characterized HLA-associated TCR beta chains than equally common others in a later analysis. Later work associated roughly 17,000 TCR beta sequences with HLA alleles at 0.05 false discovery rate. What a later analysis showed was that several of the most significant clusters appeared linked to common viral pathogens.

On this clone: The antigen remains undetermined.

PCR primers comprised 60 Vbeta and 13 Jbeta primers. Repertoires were generated with immunoSEQ multiplex PCR, while TCRdb's copy carries only in-frame clones and drops some. The sample has 90,000 to 150,000 clones; nearly 80% are singletons. This CDR3 region has 15 residues. Germline CDR1 is SEHNR and CDR2 is FQNEAQ (reference sequence). V lost 1 base and J 7 bases, leaving 14 bases between the germline ends. This receptor was obtained from a woman aged 30 to 39 in good health and CMV-seropositive. The chain combines TRBV7-9 with TRBJ2-4; possible D gene TRBD1, 6 bases. Input material: PBMCs. CDR3 residues: CASSLVVGQGNIQYF. The CDR3 region has the DNA TGTGCCAGCAGCTTAGTGGTAGGGCAGGGGAACATTCAGTACTTC.